The sequence of this T cell receptor beta chain was determined in a study of CD8 T cells in Susac syndrome. A quantity of about 0.45 to 1 ug RNA underwent reverse transcription using random hexamers. Multiplex immunoSEQ PCR targeted 54 Vbeta and 13 Jbeta TCR beta segments. TCRdb reprocessed the immunoSEQ multiplex PCR reads via MiXCR and lists one record per CDR3 protein. The table records roughly 130,000 distinct CDR3 sequences, about 94% of them present only once. The CDR3 consists of 14 residues. CDR1 and CDR2 from the germline V gene are SGHDT and YYEEEE. V lost 2 bases and J lost 6, with 13 bases in between. Negative isolation yielded CD4+ and CD8+ T cells, and FACS enriched TEMRA cells.

Sequencing used CD8+ T cells from PBMCs. The rearrangement links TRBV5-6 to TRBJ2-3; D ambiguous. The source is a human donor with Susac syndrome. This CDR3 is CASSFDTAWDTQYF. CDR3 sequence (DNA): TGTGCCAGCAGCTTTGACACTGCTTGGGATACGCAGTATTTT.